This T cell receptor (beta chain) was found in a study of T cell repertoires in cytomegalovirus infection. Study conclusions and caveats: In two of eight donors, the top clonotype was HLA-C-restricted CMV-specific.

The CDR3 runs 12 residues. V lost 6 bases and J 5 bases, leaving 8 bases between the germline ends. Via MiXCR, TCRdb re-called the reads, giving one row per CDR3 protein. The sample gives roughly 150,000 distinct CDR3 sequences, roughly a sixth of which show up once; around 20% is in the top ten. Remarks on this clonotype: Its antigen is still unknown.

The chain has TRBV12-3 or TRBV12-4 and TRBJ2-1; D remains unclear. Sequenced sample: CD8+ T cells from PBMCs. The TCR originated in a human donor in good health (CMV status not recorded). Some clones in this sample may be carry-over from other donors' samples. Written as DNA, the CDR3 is TGTGCCAGCAGGCTCGGAAACAATGAGCAGTTCTTC. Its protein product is CASRLGNNEQFF.